This T cell receptor beta chain is drawn from a study of blood T cells in healthy people across ages. Each of the donors had 9 to 10 milliliters of peripheral blood drawn into EDTA-treated Vacutainer tubes. The second PCR ran about 7 to 12 cycles with a sample-barcoded 5' primer and J-beta primers. The template-switch adaptor, which had 12 random nucleotides, put a tag on each cDNA molecule. Using its own MiXCR run on the 5' RACE reads, TCRdb lists one record per CDR3 protein. The sample contains 700,000 to 850,000 distinct CDR3 sequences, less than 70% of which appear only once. The CDR3 runs to 16 residues. Trimming stripped 4 bases from V and 14 bases from J, with 28 bases between. Germline values: CDR1 MGHDK, CDR2 SYGVNS. This clonotype was observed a few times.

The V and J genes are TRBV25-1 and TRBJ2-3; D possibly corresponds to TRBD2 (5 bases). The TCR sequence derives from a man older than 75 in good health. Sequencing was done on a sample of blood. In DNA, the CDR3 is TGTGCCAGCAGTGGGGAGACGGTCCAAGGGCACAGATACGCGTATTTT. Translation: CASSGETVQGHRYAYF.